The clone carrying this T cell receptor beta chain was recorded at least ten times. Antigen specificity is unknown. This entry comes from a study of read filtering for tumor transcriptome and immune sequencing. About the research overall: Whole-transcriptome libraries were prepared after DNase treatment. General study points: Dropping single-read clonotypes raised IR-seq and RNA-seq shared-clonotype correlation.

Molecular barcoded adaptors covering alpha/delta and beta/gamma chains were used on roughly 400 ng RNA. TCRdb re-analysed the reads in MiXCR, keeping a single row per CDR3 protein. The repertoire holds under 150,000 distinct CDR3 sequences, with about 13% as singletons. The material sequenced was a population of CD138-negative cells sorted from bone marrow. The receptor comes from a donor at least 40 years old with multiple myeloma.

Written as DNA, the CDR3 is TGTGCCAGCAGTCGTTTATCCTACAATGAGCAGTTCTTC. Its translation: CASSRLSYNEQFF. This chain joins TRBV12-3 or TRBV12-4 and TRBJ2-1, with unresolved D. The CDR3 sequence is 13 residues long. V dropped 5 bases and J dropped 1 base, with 6 bases sitting between them.